This TCR beta chain was captured in a study of cytomegalovirus exposure and HLA in healthy donors (dated by TCRdb to the late 2010s). For the wider study: In an earlier analysis of under 750 of the donors, 276 Gb of sequence data and 90 million to 120 million unique TCR beta sequences from about 190 million T cells were reported. Class I and class II HLA loci were covered by the typing at four-digit resolution. The aim of the study was to test whether cataloging public T cell receptors could identify signatures of past pathogen exposure. Every repertoire in the discovery cohort had been generated on one and the same sequencing platform. A later analysis re-analyzed previously published TCR beta repertoires from roughly 600 donors and added high-resolution HLA genotyping to study TCR occurrence patterns. A few DR-DQ haplotypes were handled as single units for association and clustering because linkage in the cohort was strong. Genome-wide SNP genotypes for about 65% of the roughly 700 donors were used in a later genetic analysis, which treated that subset as a discovery cohort. About 300 gigabases of sequencing data and approximately 85 million unique TCR sequences were included in an early release covering 500 to 750 HLA-typed donors. Typing coverage varied by locus: roughly 620-640 donors for A, B, C, DRB1 and DQB1; roughly 500 for DQA1; over 600 for DPA1; roughly 450 for DPB1. The T cell repertoires of about 700 subjects were profiled by immunosequencing and related to cytomegalovirus serostatus. The later analysis used no new phenotypic data to find candidate immune exposures, relying instead on TCR beta sequences and their occurrence across donors. Along with the approximately 650-subject first cohort, a separate validation cohort of some 130 different subjects was used. Among the approximately 400 genotyped donors, 75% to 90% belonged to the genetic ancestry cluster associated with self-reported Caucasian donors. Alongside the repertoire data, information on donor age, sex, ethnicity and CMV serostatus was compiled. An earlier analysis of fewer than 700 of the donors applied high-throughput TCR beta sequencing to assess whether each TCR beta V gene segment acted as functional or pseudogenic. The study combined high-throughput TCR immunosequencing, statistical association of individual TCRs with disease status, and machine learning to predict cytomegalovirus infection status. Among some 400 genotyped donors of the cohort, an average of about 240,000 unique TCR beta nucleotide sequences was sequenced per donor, of which about 18% were non-productive.

Concerning this clone: It lacks a known antigen. No per-base quality is available; no much larger clone lies one base away.

Broader findings and caveats from the paper: Because the 87-base-pair reads could not distinguish some IMGT-functional V segments, including TRBV6-2 and TRBV6-3, those segments were excluded. In a later analysis, HLA-associated TCR beta chains showed more clonal expansion and lower generation probabilities than non-associated chains that were equally common. In a later analysis, TCR association rates were found to vary across HLA loci, with the most associated TCRs seen for DRB1 alleles and the fewest for HLA-C alleles. Correlated functional status among segregating V segments might be attributable to linkage disequilibrium, but an unknown experimental factor could not be ruled out. Because counts were too low, roughly 18 rarely observed V segments, including chromosome 9 orphons, were left out of the earlier analysis of 587 of the donors. The only immune exposure information available for the cohort was CMV serostatus. Most TCR sequences were observed very rarely across donors, whereas some public TCRs were present in many individuals. At a false discovery rate of 0.05, a later analysis linked 16,000 or so TCR beta sequences to specific HLA alleles. Sequencing depth was assumed to be roughly uniform across donors in the presence/absence analyses, though that assumption may not hold. In a later genetic analysis, a missense DCLRE1C variant was associated with V-gene and J-gene trimming of TCR beta chains, and the association was replicated in an independent cohort. According to a later analysis, most CMV-associated TCR beta chains appeared to be HLA-restricted, and the HLA associations seemed to be driven largely by CMV exposure. In the study, 150 to 200 TCR beta chains were listed as associated with cytomegalovirus. According to the authors, the approach could potentially be generalized to other disease states and immunological phenotypes. This cohort had only TCR beta chains sequenced, and the lack of alpha or paired-chain data limited which features could be detected. The classifier was reported to diagnose cytomegalovirus status with high specificity and sensitivity in both the original and validation cohorts. Assigning TCR associations to individual alleles was difficult when HLA alleles, especially DR and DQ, strongly co-occurred. A further reported finding was that TCR beta sequences accurately predicted the HLA-A and HLA-B alleles for most subjects in the first cohort. Compared with the 666-donor mean, donors in an Asian-associated ancestry cluster had fewer N-insertions in productive TCRs, according to a later genetic analysis. A later analysis reported that several top co-occurrence clusters appeared linked to parvovirus B19, influenza, CMV and Epstein-Barr virus. Because some donors lacked HLA typing at each locus, the association tests relied only on the typed subset. In vitro tests confirmed that three of the cytomegalovirus-associated TCR beta chains recognize cytomegalovirus antigens. A cluster of highly shared sequence variants was judged likely to be a technical artifact of the sequencing pipeline. In an earlier analysis of approximately 590 of the donors, most TCR beta V segments were observed in productive rearrangements about 87% or about 30% of the time, broadly matching IMGT annotations.

CDR1 and CDR2, looked up from the germline V gene (reference sequence), are GTSNPN and SVGIG. The germline ends are 10 bases apart after V is trimmed by 1 base and J by 10 bases. There are 12 amino acids in the CDR3, from cysteine to phenylalanine inclusive. Only the CDR3 region is kept as DNA, spanning 36 bases read in frame from base 1. The cohort was made up of about 610 healthy bone marrow donors. All cohort members were sampled while nominally healthy, although unrecorded immune exposures were likely present. The donor was CMV seropositive and was included in the group of approximately 300 seropositive cohort members. Every donor gave a peripheral blood sample, and the peripheral blood mononuclear cells from that sample were used for TCR beta sequencing. The Qiagen DNeasy Blood Extraction Kit was used to extract genomic DNA from the blood cell samples. The library was produced with the immunoSEQ multiplex PCR assay. The multiplex PCR relied on a mix of 60 forward primers for TCR Vbeta segments and 13 reverse primers for TCR Jbeta segments. Amplification of the CDR3 region of rearranged TCR beta genes was performed with a multiplex PCR assay on genomic DNA. Amplified TCR beta libraries were sequenced as 87-base-pair reads on the Illumina HiSeq System. On the study's bioinformatics: A later analysis tallied 80 million to 95 million unique TCR beta chains across the 666 repertoires, and approximately 12 million of those chains were shared by two or more donors. A nearest-neighbor algorithm error-corrected the raw reads and collapsed the reads into unique sequences, merging closely related sequences to remove PCR and sequencing errors. CDR3 sequences were aligned to IMGT reference sequences to assign V, D and J gene segments. For a sequence to be retained, at least a six-nucleotide match to both a V gene segment and a J gene segment was required. Rearrangements were called productive when the CDR3 lacked stop codons and stayed in frame with V and J; all others were non-productive. CDR3 was defined according to IMGT convention as the region running from the second conserved V-encoded cysteine to the conserved J-encoded phenylalanine. In an earlier analysis of 587 of the donors, sequences lacking an unambiguous match to a single V gene segment were excluded. In an earlier analysis of some 590 of the donors, V segments were called functional above 56.7% productive rearrangements and were called segregating when the between-donor standard deviation exceeded 5%. A statistical classification framework was built for diagnosing cytomegalovirus status from the catalog of TCR beta chain sequences. V and J gene assignment, in a later analysis, came from comparing TCR nucleotide sequences with IMGT/GENE-DB human TR gene sequences. In a later analysis, CDR3 sequences and most-parsimonious VDJ recombination scenarios were assigned using the TCRdist pipeline. In a later analysis, each TCR beta chain was defined by its CDR3 amino acid sequence together with its V-gene family, and reads without a unique V-gene family were excluded. To address suspected cross-contamination and a sequencing artifact, a later analysis removed approximately 590 highly shared, low-generation-probability nucleotide sequences. In a later analysis, a clonal expansion index for each public chain was calculated from normalized within-repertoire ranks of inferred template counts. A later analysis computed generation probabilities with a VDJ recombination model fitted to out-of-frame rearrangements, and checked the results against IGoR. Hypergeometric tests were used in a later analysis to score TCR-TCR, TCR-HLA and TCR-CMV co-occurrence, with a repertoire-size bias correction applied to the TCR pairs. False discovery rates were estimated in a later analysis by permuting HLA or CMV assignments 20 times. In a later analysis, co-occurring TCRs were grouped using DBSCAN, and TCRdist sequence similarity was added for clustering within HLA-allele-positive subsets. Co-occurrence clustering excluded repertoires with fewer than 30,000 or more than 120,000 public chains, plus five with anomalous nucleotide sharing. TCRdb retrieved this table from immuneACCESS and kept in-frame rearrangements only. Not all clones are present; in checked studies, unresolved V genes account for under half, and no reason is known for the remainder. That table supplies the V and J calls and clone size; D and trimming were determined from the DNA. The sample includes some 170,000 clones, with roughly 79% observed a single time. The ten largest clones represent approximately 4.4% of the sample.

The source material was PBMCs. This chain joins TRBV30 to TRBJ2-2; TRBD2 is a possible D gene, resting on 5 matching bases. This TCR was recovered from a woman aged 18-29 years in good health and CMV-seropositive. The sequenced DNA is TGTGCCTGGAGTGGGAGGTCTAAGGAGCTGTTTTTT. It is translated as CAWSGRSKELFF.